The 7 T cell receptor beta chains below all came from one sample that was sequenced in a study of technical replicates of blood from a few donors. The repertoire was sequenced with immunoSEQ multiplex PCR; TCRdb's copy has only in-frame clones and lacks some. The sample lists tens of thousands of clones, around 90% seen once, with over 0.35% in the top ten. Sequenced material: T cells isolated from PBMCs. The receptors shown here come from a human donor in good health. Some clones in this sample may be carry-over from other donors' samples.

The chain combines TRBV4-2 with TRBJ2-1; D uncertain. This CDR3 is built from 15 residues. V was pared by 0 bases and J by 0 bases, with 6 bases between. Germline-derived CDR1 and CDR2 are LGHNA and YNFKEQ. The CDR3 protein is CASSQDSGSYNEQFF. DNA for the CDR3: TGTGCCAGCAGCCAAGATTCGGGCTCCTACAATGAGCAGTTCTTC.

The V call is TRBV29-1, the J call TRBJ2-1, with 12 bases fitting TRBD2. V was pared by 3 bases and J by 5 bases, with 2 bases of the junction left unmatched. Germline assignment: CDR1 SQVTM and CDR2 ANQGSEA. The CDR3 totals 14 residues. Here the CDR3 DNA reads TGCAGCGTTGACGGGACTAGCGGGCACAATGAGCAGTTCTTC. Encoded protein: CSVDGTSGHNEQFF.

The genes are TRBV11-3 and TRBJ1-1; 7 bases are shared with TRBD1. The CDR3 totals 14 residues. The trim removed 5 bases at V and 0 bases at J, leaving 3 bases unmatched. Germline V gives CDR1 SGHNT, CDR2 YENEEA. CDR3 DNA: TGTGCCAGCAGCGCAGGGGGTCTGAACACTGAAGCTTTCTTT. Encoded protein: CASSAGGLNTEAFF.

The chain has TRBV7-2 and TRBJ1-1; tentative D call: TRBD1 (6 bases). This CDR3 is built from 14 residues. Trimming stripped 8 bases from V and 3 bases from J, with 16 bases between. Per germline, CDR1 SGHTA and CDR2 FQGNSA. The CDR3 reads CASGFSGADTEAFF. The CDR3 nucleotides read TGTGCCAGCGGTTTTTCAGGGGCCGACACTGAAGCTTTCTTT. The whole variable domain, filled in from reference TRBV7-2 and TRBJ1-1, reads GAGVSQSPSNKVTEKGKDVELRCDPISGHTALYWYRQSLGQGLEFLIYFQGNSAPDKSGLPSDRFSAERTGGSVSTLTIQRTQQEDSAVYLCASGFSGADTEAFFGQGTRLTVV.

CDR3 DNA: TGCGCCAGCAGCTTGGTGTCGACTTACTCTGGAAACACCATATATTTT. Its translation is CASSLVSTYSGNTIYF. This chain links TRBV5-1 with TRBJ1-3; D is unresolved. Germline CDR1 and CDR2: SGHRS and YFSETQ. The CDR3 consists of 16 residues. V lost 0 bases and J 0 bases, leaving 10 bases between the germline ends.

The CDR3 is CAWSGPPGQGARNEQFF. The DNA for the CDR3 is TGTGCCTGGAGTGGCCCCCCGGGGCAGGGGGCGCGGAATGAGCAGTTCTTC. The gene calls are TRBV30 and TRBJ2-1; 8 bases line up with TRBD1. CDR1 and CDR2 (germline): GTSNPN, SVGIG (reference sequence). Trimming at V came to 1 base and at J to 7 bases, leaving 15 bases not matched to a gene. This CDR3 has 17 residues. Complete variable domain (other parts from reference TRBV30 and TRBJ2-1): SQTIHQWPATLVQPVGSPLSLECTVEGTSNPNLYWYRQAAGRGLQLLFYSVGIGQISSEVPQNLSASRPQDRQFILSSKKLLLSDSGFYLCAWSGPPGQGARNEQFFGPGTRLTVL.

Comments on this clone: The sample holds other DNA sequences that translate to the same CDR3. The chain employs TRBV5-1 and TRBJ2-1; tentative D call: TRBD2 (6 bases). Deletions cut 0 bases from V and 3 bases from J, with 7 bases between. This CDR3 region has 14 residues. Germline CDR1 reads SGHRS; CDR2 reads YFSETQ. The CDR3 region is CASSLGGGYNEQFF. CDR3 in DNA: TGCGCCAGCAGCTTGGGGGGAGGCTACAATGAGCAGTTCTTC.